The entry below gives a single T cell receptor beta chain sequence along with its context. The CDR3 is 15 amino acids. V dropped 0 bases and J dropped 7 bases, with 10 bases sitting between them. Germline CDR1 is MNHEY and CDR2 is SVGAGI. The data were taken from a study of blood T cell repertoires in COVID-19. As handled by the study authors: Nucleated cell counts were estimated from reference gene primer amplification. TCRdb's copy holds only in-frame clones and misses some; the assay was immunoSEQ multiplex PCR. V, J and clone size are taken as reported in that table, and D and trimming were inferred from the DNA itself. The repertoire includes about 150,000 clones, approximately 88% of them detected once, and over 0.75% sits in the top ten.

The chain has TRBV6-5 and TRBJ1-6, with D uncertain. The TCR comes from a woman between 50 and 59 years old with acute or convalescent COVID-19. Input material: peripheral blood. The CDR3 region has the DNA TGTGCCAGCAGTTACTCGTGGGCAGAAAATTCACCCCTCCACTTT. Its translation: CASSYSWAENSPLHF.